These 30 T cell receptor beta chains were sequenced from one sample in a study of vaccination effects on CD4 cells after COVID-19. Their antigens remain unidentified. Some clones are missing from TCRdb's copy, which holds only in-frame ones; the method was immunoSEQ multiplex PCR. The table lists about 26,000 clones, about four fifths of them singletons. Within the ViraFEST assay, antigen-specific CD4+ T cells underwent expansion with viral peptide pools prior to sequencing. Culturing for more than 9 days preceded CD4+ T cell isolation. The person had a PCR-confirmed SARS-CoV-2 infection during March to December 2020. Material: CD4+ T cells from PBMCs cultured with HCoV-NL63 spike peptides, obtained before COVID-19 vaccination. The receptors shown here come from a human donor who had a prior SARS-CoV-2 infection.

The genes are TRBV10-3 and TRBJ2-7; weak D call: TRBD1 (6 bases). V lost 6 bases, J lost 3 bases, and 9 bases lay in between. Germline values: CDR1 ENHRY, CDR2 SYGVKD. The CDR3 spans 12 residues. The CDR3 nucleotides are TGTGCCATCAGCTCCAGGGGCTACGAGCAGTACTTC. Protein sequence: CAISSRGYEQYF.

This clone was seen a handful of times. The chain carries TRBV9 and TRBJ1-3; possible D gene TRBD1, 5 bases. Trimming took 1 base from V and 2 from J, leaving 13 bases between them. The germline V gene has CDR1 SGDLS and CDR2 YYNGEE. The CDR3 spans 16 residues. Written as DNA, the CDR3 is TGTGCCAGCAGCGTACGGGGGGACTCCACTGGAAACACCATATATTTT. Residues: CASSVRGDSTGNTIYF.

Written as DNA, the CDR3 is TGTGCCAGCAGCTCCCAATTGGGGCAGCAGTTCTTC. It yields the protein CASSSQLGQQFF. The V and J genes are TRBV7-3 and TRBJ2-1; tentative D call: TRBD1 (5 bases). V gave up 4 bases and J gave up 11 bases, with 12 bases separating them. This CDR3 is built from 12 residues. The germline V gene has CDR1 SGHTA and CDR2 FQGTGA.

V is TRBV9 and J is TRBJ2-3; 7 bases fit TRBD1. This CDR3 is built from 15 residues. Trimming removed 0 bases from V and 4 bases from J; junction bases left unmatched: 5. Germline-derived CDR1 and CDR2 are SGDLS and YYNGEE. Here the CDR3 reads CASSVAQGDPDTQYF. The CDR3, as DNA: TGTGCCAGCAGCGTAGCCCAGGGGGATCCAGATACGCAGTATTTT.

The rearrangement uses TRBV10-3 and TRBJ1-4; D unclear. Trimming removed 1 base from V and 4 bases from J, with 4 bases in between. Germline V gene sequence: CDR1 ENHRY, CDR2 SYGVKD. The CDR3 spans 13 residues. This chain's CDR3 is CAISELRNEKLFF. The CDR3 coding sequence is TGTGCCATCAGTGAGTTACGTAATGAAAAACTGTTTTTT.

J is TRBJ2-5 and V is TRBV6-2 or TRBV6-3; D possibly corresponds to TRBD1 (6 bases). Germline V CDR1 and CDR2: MNHEY, SVGEGT. The V end lost 2 bases, the J end lost 5 bases, and 6 bases lay between the germline ends. The CDR3 has 12 residues. The CDR3 here is CASSYRGETQYF. In DNA, the CDR3 is TGTGCCAGCAGTTACAGGGGGGAGACCCAGTACTTC.

Here the CDR3 reads CASSLWWDGPNYGYTF. CDR3 DNA: TGTGCCAGCAGCTTGTGGTGGGACGGACCTAACTATGGCTACACCTTC. The rearrangement joins TRBV5-6 to TRBJ1-2; possible D gene TRBD1, 5 bases. The CDR3 is 16 amino acids. Between the trimmed V and J ends, which lost 1 base and 0 bases, there was a span of 13 bases. Germline lookup yields CDR1 SGHDT and CDR2 YYEEEE.

V and J are TRBV29-1 and TRBJ1-1, with a weak D call TRBD1 (6 bases). The CDR3 sequence is 11 residues long. The V gene lost 4 bases and the J gene lost 7 bases, with 10 bases spanning the gap. The germline CDR1 and CDR2 sequences are SQVTM and ANQGSEA. The CDR3 here is CSVVGTHEAFF. The CDR3 nucleotides read TGCAGCGTTGTTGGGACACATGAAGCTTTCTTT.

This chain links TRBV14 with TRBJ2-7; TRBD2 aligns across 9 bases. Per the germline V gene, CDR1 is SGHDN and CDR2 is FVKESK. CDR3 size: 15 residues. The trim removed 4 bases at V and 3 bases at J, leaving 7 bases unmatched. CDR3 sequence: CASSLLLAGHYEQYF. Here the CDR3 DNA reads TGTGCCAGCAGCCTCTTACTAGCGGGTCACTACGAGCAGTACTTC.

V is TRBV19 and J is TRBJ1-4; no definite D call. V was clipped by 4 bases and J by 7 bases, with 10 bases between them. The CDR3 loop spans 13 amino acids. Per germline, CDR1 LNHDA and CDR2 SQIVND (reference sequence). The DNA of the CDR3 is TGTGCCAGTAGTACCCGGGGTAGTGAAAAACTGTTTTTT. It specifies CASSTRGSEKLFF.

The chain links TRBV5-1 to TRBJ2-1; TRBD1 is a possible D gene (5 bases). The CDR3 length is 13 residues. CDR1 SGHRS and CDR2 YFSETQ come from the germline V gene. V dropped 2 bases and J dropped 8 bases, with 11 bases sitting between them. CDR3 amino acids: CASSLQAAYEQFF. The DNA for the CDR3 is TGCGCCAGCAGCTTACAGGCGGCTTATGAGCAGTTCTTC.

This sequence joins TRBV5-1 and TRBJ2-1; 7 bases are a match to TRBD2. This CDR3 is built from 17 residues. J lost 2 bases, V lost 3 bases, and 11 bases had no gene match. From germline, CDR1 is SGHRS and CDR2 YFSETQ. CDR3 in amino acids: CASSSGAGDVAYNEQFF. Written as DNA, the CDR3 is TGCGCCAGCAGCTCGGGTGCGGGAGACGTGGCCTACAATGAGCAGTTCTTC.

V and J are TRBV7-8 and TRBJ2-5; 7 bases are shared with TRBD2. The CDR3 contains 16 residues. Germline V gene data show CDR1 as SGHVS and CDR2 as FQNEAQ. V shed 5 bases and J 1 base; nucleotides not matched to a gene: 10. CDR3 coding DNA: TGTGCCAGCAGCCGAGGGGAGGGGTCGGGCCAAGAGACCCAGTACTTC. It codes for CASSRGEGSGQETQYF.

A single count supports this clone. The V and J genes are TRBV7-9 and TRBJ2-3; TRBD1 might be the D (5 bases). Germline CDR1 is SEHNR and CDR2 is FQNEAQ (reference sequence). CDR3 length equals 16 residues. Trimming shortened V by 1 base and J by 6 bases, and 17 bases separated the two germline ends. The CDR3 loop reads CASSLGASAPGDTQYF. CDR3 in DNA: TGTGCCAGCAGCTTAGGCGCTTCGGCTCCAGGGGATACGCAGTATTTT.

This clone was seen a handful of times. The chain recombines TRBV15 with TRBJ2-7; TRBD2 aligns across 9 bases. With 1 base clipped from V and 2 bases from J, the junction kept 6 bases outside the gene matches. Germline-derived CDR1 and CDR2 are LNHNV and YYDKDF (reference sequence). The CDR3 consists of 16 residues. CDR3 DNA: TGTGCCACCAGCAGAGGGGGCGGGAGGGCCACCTACGAGCAGTACTTC. It specifies CATSRGGGRATYEQYF.

The chain combines TRBV18 with TRBJ2-5, with D perhaps TRBD1 or TRBD2 (5 bases each). CDR1 is KGHSH and CDR2 is LQKENI in the germline V gene. This CDR3 spans 14 amino acids. V lost 6 bases to trimming and J lost 2 bases, with 13 bases between them. The CDR3 bases are TGTGCCAGCTCGCTCCCGGGACCTCAAGAGACCCAGTACTTC. This codes for CASSLPGPQETQYF.

The rearrangement uses TRBV30 and TRBJ1-1; D may be TRBD1 (5 bases). CDR3 length: 11 residues. Germline V lookup: CDR1 GTSNPN, CDR2 SVGIG (reference sequence). Between the trimmed V and J ends, which lost 1 base and 7 bases, there was a span of 7 bases. CDR3 bases: TGTGCCTGGAGTGGTAGGGGTGAAGCTTTCTTT. Residues: CAWSGRGEAFF.

V usage is TRBV13 and J usage is TRBJ2-1; 8 bases line up with TRBD2. J gave up 6 bases and V 3 bases, and 10 bases lay outside the gene matches. CDR3 length: 16 amino acids. Germline-derived CDR1 and CDR2 are PRHDT and FYEKMQ (reference sequence). The CDR3 spells CASSFSGTRDLNEQFF. CDR3 nucleotide sequence: TGTGCCAGCAGCTTCTCCGGGACTAGAGACCTCAATGAGCAGTTCTTC.

The chain carries TRBV24-1 and TRBJ1-1, with 8 bases that match TRBD1. This CDR3 comprises 17 residues. Germline trimming cut 3 bases from V and 6 bases from J; bases unmatched to any gene: 14. Germline CDR1 is KGHDR and CDR2 is SFDVKD. CDR3 sequence: CATSDLGPDREGSEAFF. The CDR3 DNA follows: TGTGCCACCAGTGATCTGGGGCCGGACAGGGAGGGCTCTGAAGCTTTCTTT.

V gene TRBV3-1 (or the pseudogene TRBV3-2) combines with J gene TRBJ2-2; TRBD1 matches 9 bases. The CDR3 length is 16 residues. V shed 3 bases, J shed 4 bases, and the junction held 6 bases outside the gene matches. Per germline, CDR1 LGHDT and CDR2 YNNKEL (reference sequence). The CDR3 nucleotides read TGTGCCAGCAGCCACAGGGGACAGGGCGGCACCGGGGAGCTGTTTTTT. It encodes CASSHRGQGGTGELFF.

This chain connects TRBV29-1 to TRBJ2-1, with a tentative D call TRBD2 (5 bases). The V gene lost 0 bases and the J gene lost 15 bases, with 12 bases spanning the gap. Germline V lookup: CDR1 SQVTM, CDR2 ANQGSEA. The CDR3 loop spans 11 amino acids. The CDR3 reads CSVEDGRGGFF. CDR3 DNA sequence: TGCAGCGTTGAAGACGGCCGAGGAGGGTTCTTC.

This sequence joins TRBV2 and TRBJ1-2; unclear D gene. The CDR3 extends over 13 amino acids. The ends were cut back, 3 bases at V and 8 bases at J, with 13 bases in the middle. Germline CDR1 SNHLY, CDR2 FYNNEI. CDR3 in amino acids: CASSDRTPGGYTF. CDR3 nucleotide sequence: TGTGCCAGCAGTGACAGGACCCCCGGAGGCTACACCTTC.

The J gene is TRBJ2-7, the V gene TRBV10-3; perhaps TRBD2 as D (5 bases). From germline, CDR1 is ENHRY and CDR2 SYGVKD. Trimming stripped 10 bases from V and 2 bases from J, with 15 bases between. There are 13 residues in the CDR3. CDR3 in amino acids: CATYDGITYEQYF. The CDR3 DNA sequence: TGTGCCACCTATGACGGGATTACCTACGAGCAGTACTTC.

This clone was recorded a few times. This chain links TRBV18 with TRBJ2-3, with no clear D. There are 12 residues in the CDR3. CDR1 and CDR2 (germline): KGHSH, LQKENI. V lost 1 base to trimming and J lost 6 bases, with 5 bases between them. The CDR3 sequence is CASSPQSDTQYF. For the CDR3, the DNA is TGTGCCAGCTCACCACAATCCGATACGCAGTATTTT. Full variable domain (rest looked up from reference TRBV18 and TRBJ2-3): NAGVMQNPRHLVRRRGQEARLRCSPMKGHSHVYWYRQLPEEGLKFMVYLQKENIIDESGMPKERFSAEFPKEGPSILRIQQVVRGDSAAYFCASSPQSDTQYFGPGTRLTVL.

By sample share, this clone is large. The rearrangement joins TRBV19 to TRBJ2-1, with D maybe TRBD2 (7 bases). V was clipped by 3 bases and J by 6 bases, with 15 bases between them. Germline CDR1 and CDR2: LNHDA and SQIVND (reference sequence). CDR3 length: 15 residues. CDR3 protein: CASSIPRGGSNEQFF. In nucleotides, the CDR3 is TGTGCCAGTAGTATTCCTAGGGGGGGATCCAATGAGCAGTTCTTC.

The rearrangement joins TRBV7-3 to TRBJ2-3, with 12 bases matching TRBD2. Losses at the gene ends were 1 base for V and 2 bases for J; bases not matched to a gene: 4. Germline CDR1 SGHTA, CDR2 FQGTGA. The CDR3 spans 17 residues. The CDR3 bases are TGTGCCAGCAGCTTAAATCTAGCGGGGGGGATCACAGATACGCAGTATTTT. Translated, it gives CASSLNLAGGITDTQYF.

The chain links TRBV11-3 to TRBJ1-2; no definite D call. This CDR3 contains 14 residues. V gave up 4 bases and J gave up 0 bases, with 9 bases separating them. Germline V gene sequence: CDR1 SGHNT, CDR2 YENEEA. CDR3 residues: CASSSRGANYGYTF. CDR3 sequence (DNA): TGTGCCAGCAGCTCGAGAGGAGCTAACTATGGCTACACCTTC. Supplemented by reference TRBV11-3 and TRBJ1-2, the full variable domain reads EAGVVQSPRYKIIEKKQPVAFWCNPISGHNTLYWYLQNLGQGPELLIRYENEEAVDDSQLPKDRFSAERLKGVDSTLKIQPAELGDSAVYLCASSSRGANYGYTFGSGTRLTVV.

This clone was detected only once. The chain combines TRBV3-1 (or the pseudogene TRBV3-2) with TRBJ1-2, with a tentative D call TRBD1 (5 bases). V was clipped by 0 bases and J by 4 bases, with 12 bases between them. This CDR3 has 15 residues. CDR1 and CDR2 from the germline V gene are LGHDT and YNNKEL (reference sequence). CDR3 protein: CASSQEGGFRYGYTF. The CDR3 DNA reads as TGTGCCAGCAGCCAAGAGGGGGGGTTCCGCTATGGCTACACCTTC.

By frequency in the sample, this clone is medium-sized. The V call is TRBV5-6, the J call TRBJ1-5, with D perhaps matching TRBD1 (6 bases). The CDR3 spans 14 residues. V was clipped by 0 bases and J by 7 bases, with 11 bases between them. Looked up from germline, CDR1 is SGHDT and CDR2 is YYEEEE. CDR3 amino acids: CASSLGPGEQPQHF. CDR3 bases: TGTGCCAGCAGCTTGGGACCAGGGGAGCAGCCCCAGCATTTT.

This chain connects TRBV7-2 to TRBJ1-1; 9 bases map to TRBD1. The ends lost 5 bases at V and 10 bases at J; junction bases unmatched: 17. Germline values: CDR1 SGHTA, CDR2 FQGNSA. The CDR3 totals 16 residues. The CDR3 loop is CASSRDVGQGIYGAFF. The CDR3 nucleotides read TGTGCCAGCAGCAGAGATGTAGGACAGGGGATATATGGAGCTTTCTTT.